This entry features one T cell receptor (beta chain) sequence. Its antigen is undetermined. This entry comes from a study of spatial heterogeneity in lung cancer. Study-level background: In raw reads, more than 8.5 appearances on average were recorded for each unique TCR and UMI combination. Findings of the study overall: Resection saw ubiquitous expanded tumor TCRs appear in blood more than follow-up did.

Time point noted: blood at routine non-recurrence follow-up after resection. Researchers sequenced whole RNA taken from tumor, nontumor lung or frozen PBMC without sorting. Single TCR cDNA molecules each had their own unique molecular identifier. From the 5' RACE reads, TCRdb called clonotypes with MiXCR, one entry per CDR3 protein. The sample consists of 100,000 to 120,000 distinct CDR3 sequences, less than 14% of them appearing once. The source of this sequence is a female donor with early-stage non-small cell lung cancer. Sequencing used PBMCs, obtained at follow-up.

CDR3: CSVDWGTSYNEQFF. CDR3 nucleotide sequence: TGCAGCGTTGACTGGGGGACCTCCTACAATGAGCAGTTCTTC. This chain connects TRBV29-1 to TRBJ2-1; either TRBD1 or TRBD2 may supply D (5 bases each). V gave up 3 bases and J gave up 0 bases, with 9 bases separating them. Germline V gene lookup returns CDR1 SQVTM and CDR2 ANQGSEA. This CDR3 has 14 amino acids.